These 4 T cell receptor beta chains were all obtained from the same sample, sequenced in a study of blood T cell repertoires in COVID-19. Libraries were prepared by immunoSEQ multiplex PCR; TCRdb keeps only in-frame clonotypes and omits some of them. Of roughly 250,000 clones listed, approximately 90% are singletons. Specimen: PBMCs or T cells enriched from blood (not recorded which). The receptors were sampled from a human donor in a cohort exposed to, infected with or recovered from COVID-19 (not recorded which). The donor label of this sample is uncertain.

Comments on this clone: The same CDR3 arises from other DNA sequences in this sample as well. This rearrangement joins TRBV4-3 to TRBJ2-7; 8 bases agree with TRBD1. Germline CDR1 reads LGHNA; CDR2 reads YSLEER. CDR3 length: 14 residues. V shed 3 bases and J 3 bases; nucleotides not matched to a gene: 4. The CDR3 protein is CASSQGTGLYEQYF. CDR3 in DNA: TGCGCCAGCAGCCAGGGGACAGGACTCTACGAGCAGTACTTC.

J is TRBJ1-1 and V is TRBV4-3; D ambiguous. This CDR3 comprises 13 residues. The germline gives CDR1 LGHNA, CDR2 YSLEER. Trimming shortened V by 0 bases and J by 13 bases, and 15 bases separated the two germline ends. Here the CDR3 DNA reads TGCGCCAGCAGCCAAGATCCCCGGTCGGTTGGTTTCTTT. This gives the protein CASSQDPRSVGFF.

The chain carries TRBV9 and TRBJ1-1; D unclear. Looked up from germline, CDR1 is SGDLS and CDR2 is YYNGEE. With 0 bases removed from V and 7 bases from J, the gap between germline ends came to 7 bases. The CDR3 totals 12 residues. CDR3 in amino acids: CASSVEDSEAFF. The CDR3 region has the DNA TGTGCCAGCAGCGTAGAAGATAGTGAAGCTTTCTTT.

The V call is TRBV2, the J call TRBJ1-2; D gene ambiguous. V was pared by 4 bases and J by 3 bases, with 15 bases between. CDR3 length equals 15 residues. In germline, CDR1 is SNHLY, CDR2 FYNNEI. The chain's CDR3 is CASSGAPHDYYGYTF. The CDR3 DNA follows: TGTGCCAGCAGTGGGGCCCCTCACGATTACTATGGCTACACCTTC.